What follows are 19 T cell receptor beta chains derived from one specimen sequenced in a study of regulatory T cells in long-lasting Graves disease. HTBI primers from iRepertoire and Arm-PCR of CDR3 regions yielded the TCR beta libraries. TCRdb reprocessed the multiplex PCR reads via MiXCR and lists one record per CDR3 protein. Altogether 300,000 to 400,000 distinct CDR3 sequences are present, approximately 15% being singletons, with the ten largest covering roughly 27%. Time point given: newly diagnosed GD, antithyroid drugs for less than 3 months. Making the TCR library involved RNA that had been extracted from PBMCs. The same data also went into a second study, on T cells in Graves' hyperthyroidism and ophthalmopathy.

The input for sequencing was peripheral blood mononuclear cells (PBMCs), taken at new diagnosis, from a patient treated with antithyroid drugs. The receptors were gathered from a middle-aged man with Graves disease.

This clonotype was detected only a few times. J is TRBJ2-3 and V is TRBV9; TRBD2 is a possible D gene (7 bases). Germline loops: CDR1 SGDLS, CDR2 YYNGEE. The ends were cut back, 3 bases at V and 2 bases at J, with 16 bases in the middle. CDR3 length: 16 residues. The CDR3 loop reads CASSAREGGPTDTQYF. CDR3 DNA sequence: TGTGCCAGCAGCGCCAGGGAGGGGGGGCCCACAGATACGCAGTATTTT.

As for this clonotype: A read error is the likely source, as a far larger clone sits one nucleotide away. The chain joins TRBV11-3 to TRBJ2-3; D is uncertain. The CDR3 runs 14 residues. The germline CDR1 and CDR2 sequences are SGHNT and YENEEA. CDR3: CAGSLYQSADTQYF. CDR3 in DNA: TGTGCCGGCAGCTTATACCAGAGCGCAGATACGCAGTATTTT. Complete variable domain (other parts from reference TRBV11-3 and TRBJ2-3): EAGVVQSPRYKIIEKKQPVAFWCNPISGHNTLYWYLQNLGQGPELLIRYENEEAVDDSQLPKDRFSAERLKGVDSTLKIQPAELGDSAVYLCAGSLYQSADTQYFGPGTRLTVL.

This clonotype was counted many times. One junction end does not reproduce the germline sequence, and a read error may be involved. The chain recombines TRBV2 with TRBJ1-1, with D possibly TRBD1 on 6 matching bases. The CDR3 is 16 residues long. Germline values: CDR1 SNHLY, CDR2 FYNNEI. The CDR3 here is CASREADPGRGNEAFF. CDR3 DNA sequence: TGTGCCAGCAGGGAAGCCGACCCGGGCAGGGGAAATGAAGCTTTCTTT.

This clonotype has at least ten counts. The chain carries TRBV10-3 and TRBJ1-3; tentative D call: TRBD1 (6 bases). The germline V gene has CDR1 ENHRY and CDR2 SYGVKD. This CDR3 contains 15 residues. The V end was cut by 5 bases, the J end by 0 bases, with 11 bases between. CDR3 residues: CAISPTGSSGNTIYF. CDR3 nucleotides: TGTGCCATCAGTCCGACAGGCAGCTCTGGAAACACCATATATTTT.

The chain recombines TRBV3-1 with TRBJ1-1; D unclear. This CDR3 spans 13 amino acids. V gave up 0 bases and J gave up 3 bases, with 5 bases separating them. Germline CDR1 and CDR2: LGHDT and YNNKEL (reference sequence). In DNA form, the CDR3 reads TGTGCCAGCAGCCAAGATAGGCACACTGAAGCTTTCTTT. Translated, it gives CASSQDRHTEAFF. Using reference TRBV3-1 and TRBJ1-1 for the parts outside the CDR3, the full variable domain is DTAVSQTPKYLVTQMGNDKSIKCEQNLGHDTMYWYKQDSKKFLKIMFSYNNKELIINETVPNRFSPKSPDKAHLNLHINSLELGDSAVYFCASSQDRHTEAFFGQGTRLTVV.

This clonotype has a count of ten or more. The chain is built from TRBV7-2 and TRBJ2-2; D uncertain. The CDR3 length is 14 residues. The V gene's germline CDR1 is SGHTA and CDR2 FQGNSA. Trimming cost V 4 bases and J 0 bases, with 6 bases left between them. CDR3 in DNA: TGTGCCAGCAGCTACAGAACGAACACCGGGGAGCTGTTTTTT. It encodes CASSYRTNTGELFF.

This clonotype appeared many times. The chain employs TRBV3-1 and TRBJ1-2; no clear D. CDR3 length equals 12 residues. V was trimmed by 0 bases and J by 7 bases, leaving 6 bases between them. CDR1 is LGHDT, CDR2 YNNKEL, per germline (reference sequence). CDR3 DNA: TGTGCCAGCAGCCAAGATTATGGTGGCTACACCTTC. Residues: CASSQDYGGYTF.

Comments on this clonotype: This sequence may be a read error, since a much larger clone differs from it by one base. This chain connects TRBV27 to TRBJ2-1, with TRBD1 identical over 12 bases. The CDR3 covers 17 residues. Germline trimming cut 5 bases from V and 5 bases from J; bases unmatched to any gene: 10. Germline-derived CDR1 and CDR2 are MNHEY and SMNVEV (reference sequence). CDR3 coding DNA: TGTGCCAGCAGTGATATGAGGGGACAGGGGGCGAACAATGAGCAGTTCTTC. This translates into CASSDMRGQGANNEQFF.

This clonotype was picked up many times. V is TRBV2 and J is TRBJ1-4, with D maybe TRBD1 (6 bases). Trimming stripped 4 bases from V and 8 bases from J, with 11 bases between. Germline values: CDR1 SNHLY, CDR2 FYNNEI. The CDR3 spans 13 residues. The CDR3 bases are TGTGCCAGCAGTGTCACAGGGATCGAAAAACTGTTTTTT. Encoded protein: CASSVTGIEKLFF.

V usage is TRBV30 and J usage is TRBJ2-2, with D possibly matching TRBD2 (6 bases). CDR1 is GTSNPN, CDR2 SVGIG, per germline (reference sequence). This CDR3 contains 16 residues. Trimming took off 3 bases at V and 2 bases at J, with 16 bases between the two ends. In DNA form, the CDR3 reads TGTGCCTGGAGGGCGGGGCTAGCGTCCAACACCGGGGAGCTGTTTTTT. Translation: CAWRAGLASNTGELFF.

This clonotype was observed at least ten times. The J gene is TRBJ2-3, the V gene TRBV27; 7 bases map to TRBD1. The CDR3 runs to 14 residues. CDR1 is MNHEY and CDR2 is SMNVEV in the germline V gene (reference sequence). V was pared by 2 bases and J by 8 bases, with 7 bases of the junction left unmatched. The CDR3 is CASSLRDRVGTQYF. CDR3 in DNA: TGTGCCAGCAGTTTACGTGACAGGGTCGGTACGCAGTATTTT.

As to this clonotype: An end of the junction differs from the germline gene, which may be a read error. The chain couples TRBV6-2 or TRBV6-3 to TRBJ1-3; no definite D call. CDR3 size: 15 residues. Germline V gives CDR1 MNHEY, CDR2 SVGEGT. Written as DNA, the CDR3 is TGTGCCAGCAGTAACTCGGTTAGCTCTGGAAACACCATATATTTT. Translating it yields CASSNSVSSGNTIYF.

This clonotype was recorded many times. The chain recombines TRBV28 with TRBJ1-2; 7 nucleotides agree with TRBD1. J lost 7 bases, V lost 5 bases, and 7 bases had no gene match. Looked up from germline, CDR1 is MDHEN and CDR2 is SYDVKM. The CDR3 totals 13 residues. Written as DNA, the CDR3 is TGTGCCAGCAGTGTCTGGACAGGTAGTGGCTACACCTTC. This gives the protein CASSVWTGSGYTF.

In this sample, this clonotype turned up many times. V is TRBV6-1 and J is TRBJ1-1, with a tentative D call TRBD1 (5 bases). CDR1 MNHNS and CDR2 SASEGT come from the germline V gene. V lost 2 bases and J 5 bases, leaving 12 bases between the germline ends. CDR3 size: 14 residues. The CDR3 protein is CASSEWGGTTEAFF. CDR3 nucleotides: TGTGCCAGCAGTGAATGGGGGGGGACGACTGAAGCTTTCTTT.

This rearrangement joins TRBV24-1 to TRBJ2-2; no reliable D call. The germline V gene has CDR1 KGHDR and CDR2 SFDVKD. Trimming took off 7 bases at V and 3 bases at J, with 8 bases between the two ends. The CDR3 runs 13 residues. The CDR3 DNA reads TGTGCCACCAGGACTCCCGACACCGGGGAGCTGTTTTTT. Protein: CATRTPDTGELFF.

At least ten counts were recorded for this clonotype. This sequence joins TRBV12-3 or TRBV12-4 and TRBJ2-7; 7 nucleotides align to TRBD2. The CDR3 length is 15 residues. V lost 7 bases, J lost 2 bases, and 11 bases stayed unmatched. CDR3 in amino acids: CASNLRGDGAYEQYF. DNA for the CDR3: TGTGCCAGCAATCTACGGGGGGACGGGGCCTACGAGCAGTACTTC.

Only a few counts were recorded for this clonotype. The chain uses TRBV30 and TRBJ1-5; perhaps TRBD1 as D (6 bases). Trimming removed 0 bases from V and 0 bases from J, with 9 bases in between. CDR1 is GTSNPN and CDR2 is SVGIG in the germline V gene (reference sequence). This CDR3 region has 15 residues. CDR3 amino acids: CAWSVGQYSNQPQHF. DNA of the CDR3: TGTGCCTGGAGTGTAGGACAGTATAGCAATCAGCCCCAGCATTTT. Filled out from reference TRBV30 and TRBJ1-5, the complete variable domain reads SQTIHQWPATLVQPVGSPLSLECTVEGTSNPNLYWYRQAAGRGLQLLFYSVGIGQISSEVPQNLSASRPQDRQFILSSKKLLLSDSGFYLCAWSVGQYSNQPQHFGDGTRLSIL.

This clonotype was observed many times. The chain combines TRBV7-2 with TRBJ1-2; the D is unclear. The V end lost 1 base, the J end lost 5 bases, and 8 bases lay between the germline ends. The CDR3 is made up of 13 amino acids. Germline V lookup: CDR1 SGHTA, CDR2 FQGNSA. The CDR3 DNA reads TGTGCCAGCAGCTTAGGCCAGGATTATGGCTACACCTTC. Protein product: CASSLGQDYGYTF. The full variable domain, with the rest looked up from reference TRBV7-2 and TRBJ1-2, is GAGVSQSPSNKVTEKGKDVELRCDPISGHTALYWYRQSLGQGLEFLIYFQGNSAPDKSGLPSDRFSAERTGGSVSTLTIQRTQQEDSAVYLCASSLGQDYGYTFGSGTRLTVV.

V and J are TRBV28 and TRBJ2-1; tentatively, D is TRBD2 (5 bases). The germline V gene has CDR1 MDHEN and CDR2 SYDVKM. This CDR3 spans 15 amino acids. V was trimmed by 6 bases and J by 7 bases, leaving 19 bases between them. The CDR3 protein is CASRPSTSGKNEQFF. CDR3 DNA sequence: TGTGCCAGCAGGCCCTCCACAAGCGGCAAGAATGAGCAGTTCTTC.